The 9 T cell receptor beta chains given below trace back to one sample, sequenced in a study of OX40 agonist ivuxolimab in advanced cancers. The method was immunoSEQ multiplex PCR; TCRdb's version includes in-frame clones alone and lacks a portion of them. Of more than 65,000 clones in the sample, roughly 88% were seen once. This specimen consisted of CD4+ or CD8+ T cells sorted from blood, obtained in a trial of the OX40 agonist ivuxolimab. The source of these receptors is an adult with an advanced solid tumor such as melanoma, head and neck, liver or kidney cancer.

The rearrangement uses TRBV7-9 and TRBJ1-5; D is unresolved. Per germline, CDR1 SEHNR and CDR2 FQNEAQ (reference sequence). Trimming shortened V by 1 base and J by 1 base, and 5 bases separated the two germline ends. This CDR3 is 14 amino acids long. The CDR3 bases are TGTGCCAGCAGCTTAGATGTAAGCAATCAGCCCCAGCATTTT. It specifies CASSLDVSNQPQHF.

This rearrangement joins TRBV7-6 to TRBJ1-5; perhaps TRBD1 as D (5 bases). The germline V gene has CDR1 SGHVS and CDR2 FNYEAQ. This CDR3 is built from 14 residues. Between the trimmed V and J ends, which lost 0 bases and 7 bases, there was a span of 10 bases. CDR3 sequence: CASSLAGDQQPQHF. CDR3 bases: TGTGCCAGCAGCTTAGCGGGGGACCAGCAGCCCCAGCATTTT.

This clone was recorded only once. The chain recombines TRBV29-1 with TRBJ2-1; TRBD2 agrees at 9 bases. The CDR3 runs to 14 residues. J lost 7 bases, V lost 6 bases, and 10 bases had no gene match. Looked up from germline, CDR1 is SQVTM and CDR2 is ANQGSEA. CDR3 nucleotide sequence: TGCAGCGTCCGGGGACTAGCCATAGGGAATGAGCAGTTCTTC. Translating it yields CSVRGLAIGNEQFF.

The chain's CDR3 is CASSLVRTGGQETQYF. In nucleotides, the CDR3 is TGTGCCAGCAGCTTAGTTCGGACAGGGGGCCAAGAGACCCAGTACTTC. The J gene is TRBJ2-5, the V gene TRBV11-2; TRBD1 matches at 10 bases. The CDR3 runs 16 residues. V was pared by 1 base and J by 1 base, with 3 bases of the junction left unmatched. Germline V CDR1 and CDR2: SGHAT, FQNNGV.

Written as DNA, the CDR3 is TGCGCCAGCAGCGTCACCCTAGCCAAAAACATTCAGTACTTC. This codes for CASSVTLAKNIQYF. The chain joins TRBV5-1 to TRBJ2-4; unclear D gene. This CDR3 has 14 amino acids. The V gene's germline CDR1 is SGHRS and CDR2 YFSETQ. Trimming removed 4 bases from V and 0 bases from J, with 8 bases in between.

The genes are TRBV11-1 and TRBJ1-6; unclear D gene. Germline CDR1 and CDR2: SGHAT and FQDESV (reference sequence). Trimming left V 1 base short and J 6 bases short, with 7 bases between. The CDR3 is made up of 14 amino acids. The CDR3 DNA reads TGTGCCAGCAGCTTAGGGAATGGTAATTCACCCCTCCACTTT. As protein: CASSLGNGNSPLHF.

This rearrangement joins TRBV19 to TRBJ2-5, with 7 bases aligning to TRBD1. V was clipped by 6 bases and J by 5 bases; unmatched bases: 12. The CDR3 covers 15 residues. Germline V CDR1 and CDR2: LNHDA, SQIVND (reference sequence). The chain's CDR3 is CASRIKQGSGETQYF. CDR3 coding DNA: TGTGCCAGTAGAATAAAACAGGGGTCGGGTGAGACCCAGTACTTC.

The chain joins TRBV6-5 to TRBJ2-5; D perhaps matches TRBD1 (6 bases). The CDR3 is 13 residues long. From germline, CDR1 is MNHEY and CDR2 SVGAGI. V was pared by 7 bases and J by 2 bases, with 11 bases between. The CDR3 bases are TGTGCCAGCAAGGGGGACAATCAAGAGACCCAGTACTTC. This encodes CASKGDNQETQYF.

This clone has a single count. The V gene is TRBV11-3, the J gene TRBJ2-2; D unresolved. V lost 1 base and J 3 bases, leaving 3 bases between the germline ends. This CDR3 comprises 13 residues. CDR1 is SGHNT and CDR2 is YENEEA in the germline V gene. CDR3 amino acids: CASSLVDTGELFF. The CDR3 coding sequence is TGTGCCAGCAGCTTAGTGGACACCGGGGAGCTGTTTTTT.